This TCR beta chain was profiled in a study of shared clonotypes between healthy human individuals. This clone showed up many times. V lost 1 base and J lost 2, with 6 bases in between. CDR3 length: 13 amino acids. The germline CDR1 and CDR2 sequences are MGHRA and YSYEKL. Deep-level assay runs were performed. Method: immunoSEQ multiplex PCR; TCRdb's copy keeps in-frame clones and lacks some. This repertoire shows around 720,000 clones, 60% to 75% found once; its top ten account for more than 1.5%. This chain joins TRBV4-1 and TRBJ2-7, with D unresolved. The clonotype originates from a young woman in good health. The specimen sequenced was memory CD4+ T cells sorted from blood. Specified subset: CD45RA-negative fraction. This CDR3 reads CASSQGNTYEQYF. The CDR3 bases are TGCGCCAGCAGCCAAGGGAACACCTACGAGCAGTACTTC.